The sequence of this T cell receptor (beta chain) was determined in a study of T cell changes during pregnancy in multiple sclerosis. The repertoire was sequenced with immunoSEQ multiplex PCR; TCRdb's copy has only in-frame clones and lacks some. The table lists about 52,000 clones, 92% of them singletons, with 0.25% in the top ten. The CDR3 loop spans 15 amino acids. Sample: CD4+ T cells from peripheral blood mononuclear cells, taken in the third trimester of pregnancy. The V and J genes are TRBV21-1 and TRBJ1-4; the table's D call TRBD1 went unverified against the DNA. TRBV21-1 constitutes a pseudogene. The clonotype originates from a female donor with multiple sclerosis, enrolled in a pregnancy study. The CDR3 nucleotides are TGTGCCAGCAGCACTTCGGGACAGCATAATGAAAAACTGTTTTTT. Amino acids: CASSTSGQHNEKLFF.